The next 8 T cell receptor beta chains were all read from a single sample in a study of T cells after yellow fever vaccination. A single record per CDR3 protein comes from TCRdb applying MiXCR to the 5' RACE reads. The repertoire holds hundreds of thousands of distinct CDR3 sequences, with roughly 12% as singletons. This specimen consisted of PBMCs, obtained on the day of the yellow fever booster vaccination. All receptors derive from a young man who received the YFV17D yellow fever vaccine.

This clonotype was detected ten times or more. This rearrangement joins TRBV28 to TRBJ1-4; tentatively, D is TRBD1 (6 bases). The V end was cut by 7 bases, the J end by 8 bases, with 20 bases between. Per germline, CDR1 MDHEN and CDR2 SYDVKM. The CDR3 runs 15 residues. CDR3 sequence: CASKTTGAYWEKLFF. In nucleotides, the CDR3 is TGTGCCAGCAAAACCACGGGGGCTTACTGGGAAAAACTGTTTTTT.

Only a few counts were recorded for this clonotype. V gene TRBV29-1 combines with J gene TRBJ2-3; TRBD2 aligns across 8 bases. Germline V gene sequence: CDR1 SQVTM, CDR2 ANQGSEA. The CDR3 length is 16 residues. V was clipped by 3 bases and J by 4 bases; unmatched bases: 12. The CDR3 DNA sequence: TGCAGCGTTGACGGAACCCTTCCGGGAGGGCCAGATACGCAGTATTTT. It specifies CSVDGTLPGGPDTQYF.

This clonotype has a single count. The CDR3 spells CASRVAGNTGELFF. The CDR3 DNA reads as TGTGCCAGCAGGGTGGCGGGAAATACCGGGGAGCTGTTTTTT. The chain has TRBV12-3 or TRBV12-4 and TRBJ2-2; tentative D call: TRBD2 (6 bases). There are 14 residues in the CDR3. V was clipped by 6 bases and J by 5 bases, with 13 bases between them.

The count of this clonotype is one. The V and J genes are TRBV7-8 and TRBJ2-5; tentative D call: TRBD2 (5 bases). CDR3 length equals 14 residues. Germline values: CDR1 SGHVS, CDR2 FQNEAQ. The V end lost 6 bases, the J end lost 1 base, and 12 bases lay between the germline ends. The CDR3 DNA reads as TGTGCCAGCAGAAGACCGGGATTCCAAGAGACCCAGTACTTC. Translation gives CASRRPGFQETQYF.

The J gene is TRBJ2-7, the V gene TRBV7-3; a weak D match, TRBD2 (6 bases). Germline loops: CDR1 SGHTA, CDR2 FQGTGA. CDR3 size: 14 residues. V lost 2 bases and J lost 7, with 15 bases in between. The CDR3 DNA reads as TGTGCCAGCAGCTTATTTGGCGGGACTGGTGAGCAGTACTTC. Residues: CASSLFGGTGEQYF.

This clonotype was picked up a small number of times. This rearrangement joins TRBV5-1 to TRBJ1-1; unclear D gene. The CDR3 covers 14 residues. V gave up 2 bases and J gave up 5 bases, with 13 bases separating them. From germline, CDR1 is SGHRS and CDR2 YFSETQ. This CDR3 reads CASSLGGRGTEAFF. The CDR3 region has the DNA TGCGCCAGCAGCTTAGGCGGCCGAGGAACTGAAGCTTTCTTT.

V and J are TRBV20-1 and TRBJ2-7, with 8 bases matching TRBD2. Germline V gene sequence: CDR1 DFQATT, CDR2 SNEGSKA (reference sequence). This CDR3 comprises 12 residues. The J segment lost 8 bases and the V segment lost 2 bases, leaving 5 bases of the junction unmatched. The CDR3 DNA sequence: TGCAGTGCTAGAATCGGGGGGGAAAAGCAGTACTTC. It encodes CSARIGGEKQYF.

V gene TRBV20-1 combines with J gene TRBJ2-3, with D possibly matching TRBD2 (5 bases). Germline V gene lookup returns CDR1 DFQATT and CDR2 SNEGSKA (reference sequence). The length of the CDR3 is 14 residues. The ends were cut back, 3 bases at V and 0 bases at J, with 10 bases in the middle. CDR3 sequence: CSASKLVSTDTQYF. The DNA for the CDR3 is TGCAGTGCTAGCAAACTAGTTAGCACAGATACGCAGTATTTT.